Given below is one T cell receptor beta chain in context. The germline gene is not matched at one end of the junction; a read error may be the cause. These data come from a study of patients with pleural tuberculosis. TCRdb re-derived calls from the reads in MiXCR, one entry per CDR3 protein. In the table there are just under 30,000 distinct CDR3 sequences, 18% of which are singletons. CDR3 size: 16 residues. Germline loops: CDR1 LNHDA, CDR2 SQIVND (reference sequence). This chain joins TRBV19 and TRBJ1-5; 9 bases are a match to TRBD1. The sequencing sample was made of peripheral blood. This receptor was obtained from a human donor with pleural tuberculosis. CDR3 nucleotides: TGTCCCAGTATTATGACAGGGGGAAGAGGCAATCAGCCCCAGCATTTT. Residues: CPSIMTGGRGNQPQHF.